This record looks at one T cell receptor beta chain sequence and its context. The method was immunoSEQ multiplex PCR; TCRdb's version includes in-frame clones alone and lacks a portion of them. The sample has some 130,000 clones; 75% to 95% are singletons. The data are from a study of control samples from healthy donors and cancer patients. Germline-derived CDR1 and CDR2 are LNHDA and SQIVND (reference sequence). Trimming left V 1 base short and J 5 bases short, with 21 bases between. This CDR3 region has 18 residues. The clonotype comes from a man between 35 and 55 years old in good health. The sequencing sample was made of blood. The chain has TRBV19 and TRBJ2-1, with D possibly TRBD1 on 6 matching bases. CDR3 in amino acids: CASSIAIYRQVWDNEQFF. The CDR3 DNA sequence: TGTGCCAGTAGTATAGCCATCTACCGACAGGTTTGGGACAATGAGCAGTTCTTC.